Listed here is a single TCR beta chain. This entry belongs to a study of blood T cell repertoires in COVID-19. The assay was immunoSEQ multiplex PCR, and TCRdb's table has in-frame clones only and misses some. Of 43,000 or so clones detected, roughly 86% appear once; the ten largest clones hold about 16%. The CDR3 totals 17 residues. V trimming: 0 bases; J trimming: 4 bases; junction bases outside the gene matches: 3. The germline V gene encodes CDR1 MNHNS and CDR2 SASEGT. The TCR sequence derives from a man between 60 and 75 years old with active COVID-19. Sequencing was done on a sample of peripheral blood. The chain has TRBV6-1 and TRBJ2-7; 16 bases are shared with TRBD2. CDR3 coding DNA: TGTGCCAGCAGTGAAGCGGGACTAGCGGGGGGGCAATACGAGCAGTACTTC. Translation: CASSEAGLAGGQYEQYF.